This TCR beta chain was recorded in a study of human T cells and chemical hapten exposure. Described time point: patch test 2, 6 weeks after DPC sensitization. The sample's treatment: therapeutic diphenylcyclopropenone sensitization with weekly scalp DPC. Prior to application of each patch test, blood was drawn. This clonotype appeared many times. This CDR3 has 17 amino acids. Germline loops: CDR1 MNHEY, CDR2 SMNVEV (reference sequence). The V end was cut by 1 base, the J end by 8 bases, with 23 bases between. One entry per CDR3 protein, called by TCRdb with MiXCR from the RACE reads. Among approximately 92,000 distinct CDR3 sequences listed, 11% were seen once.

The receptor was derived from a woman in her 40s with alopecia areata. Some clones in this sample may be carry-over from other donors' samples. Sequences were derived from whole blood, sampled in connection with sensitization to the hapten diphenylcyclopropenone (DPC). The rearrangement links TRBV27 to TRBJ1-2; the D gene is possibly TRBD1 (6 bases). The CDR3 DNA reads as TGTGCCAGCAGTTTATGGGGGCAGTCAGGGACCCCCCGGGGCTACACCTTC. This encodes CASSLWGQSGTPRGYTF.